Shown below are 6 T cell receptor beta chains from a single sample sequenced in a study of T cell responses to AZD1222 COVID-19 vaccine (dated by TCRdb to the early 2020s). Library generation was performed with the immunoSEQ multiplex PCR assay. TCRdb took this table from immuneACCESS and kept in-frame rearrangements with V and J called. Such tables lack part of the clones; where checked against another copy, unresolved V genes explain under half of the gap, and the rest is unexplained. The sample table lists tens of thousands of clones, approximately 78% of them with a count of one. The ten largest clones take up around 21% of the sample. This specimen's time point label, interpreted: baseline before first vaccination. Specimen: peripheral blood, collected on day 0 of AZD1222 vaccination. The receptors were gathered from an adult in good health.

V gene TRBV9 combines with J gene TRBJ2-1, with 9 bases lining up with TRBD2. Germline V gene sequence: CDR1 SGDLS, CDR2 YYNGEE. The CDR3 runs 15 residues. The junction had 4 bases not matched to a gene; V was cut back by 3 bases and J by 3 bases. As DNA, the CDR3 is TGTGCCAGCAGCGCGGGACTAGCCTACTACAATGAGCAGTTCTTC. The encoded protein is CASSAGLAYYNEQFF.

In this sample, this clone turned up a few times. J is TRBJ2-1 and V is TRBV4-1; TRBD2 matches at 9 bases. Losses at the gene ends were 0 bases for V and 6 bases for J; bases not matched to a gene: 9. Germline values: CDR1 MGHRA, CDR2 YSYEKL. CDR3 length equals 17 residues. CDR3 DNA sequence: TGCGCCAGCAGCCAAGATAACGGCGGGAGGGCCGGCAATGAGCAGTTCTTC. It encodes CASSQDNGGRAGNEQFF.

This sequence joins TRBV3-1 (or the pseudogene TRBV3-2) and TRBJ2-2, with D maybe TRBD2 (7 bases). CDR3 length: 17 residues. With 4 bases removed from V and 7 bases from J, the gap between germline ends came to 22 bases. The germline V gene has CDR1 LGHDT and CDR2 YNNKEL (reference sequence). The CDR3 bases are TGTGCCAGCAGCCTCCTTAAGGGGGGGGCGCGGAGCGGGGAGCTGTTTTTT. Protein product: CASSLLKGGARSGELFF.

This sequence joins TRBV7-2 and TRBJ2-1; D is undetermined. CDR1 SGHTA and CDR2 FQGNSA come from the germline V gene. The V and J ends lost 5 bases and 3 bases respectively, with 14 bases between them. The CDR3 extends over 15 amino acids. The CDR3 region has the DNA TGTGCCAGCAGCCTTTCTCTGTCCCTCTACAATGAGCAGTTCTTC. Protein: CASSLSLSLYNEQFF.

The chain combines TRBV6-5 with TRBJ1-5; 7 bases line up with TRBD1. V trimming: 4 bases; J trimming: 3 bases; junction bases outside the gene matches: 3. Germline CDR1 is MNHEY and CDR2 is SVGAGI. The length of the CDR3 is 14 residues. For the CDR3, the DNA is TGTGCCAGCAGTTGGACAGGCCTCAATCAGCCCCAGCATTTT. It translates to CASSWTGLNQPQHF.

This chain connects TRBV4-3 to TRBJ1-2; 7 nucleotides line up with TRBD1. The V segment lost 0 bases and the J segment 2 bases; nucleotides outside the gene matches: 9. This CDR3 is built from 17 residues. CDR1 LGHNA and CDR2 YSLEER come from the germline V gene. This chain's CDR3 is CASSQEVAGGSNYGYTF. Here the CDR3 DNA reads TGCGCCAGCAGCCAAGAGGTGGCAGGGGGTTCCAACTATGGCTACACCTTC.